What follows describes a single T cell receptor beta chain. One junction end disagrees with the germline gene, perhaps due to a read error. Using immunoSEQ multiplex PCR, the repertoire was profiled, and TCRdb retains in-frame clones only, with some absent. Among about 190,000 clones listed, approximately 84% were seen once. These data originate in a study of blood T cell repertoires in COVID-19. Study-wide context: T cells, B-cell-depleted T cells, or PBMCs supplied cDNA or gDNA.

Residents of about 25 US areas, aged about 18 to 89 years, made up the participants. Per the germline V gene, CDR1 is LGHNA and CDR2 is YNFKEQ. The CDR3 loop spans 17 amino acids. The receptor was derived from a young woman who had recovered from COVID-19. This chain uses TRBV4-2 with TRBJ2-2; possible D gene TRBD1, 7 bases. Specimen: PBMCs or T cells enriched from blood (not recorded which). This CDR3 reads CASSHPRGTANTGGLFF. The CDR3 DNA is TGTGCCAGCAGCCACCCTAGGGGGACAGCCAACACCGGGGGGCTGTTTTTT.